The 31 T cell receptor beta chains given below trace back to one sample, sequenced in a study of blood T cell repertoires in COVID-19. Repertoires were generated with immunoSEQ multiplex PCR, while TCRdb's copy carries only in-frame clones and drops some. The profile shows approximately 100,000 clones, approximately 86% of them singletons. Sequencing was carried out using peripheral blood. These receptors were collected from a man in his forties or fifties with acute or convalescent COVID-19.

The chain links TRBV30 to TRBJ1-2; tentative D call: TRBD1 (5 bases). Germline CDR1 GTSNPN, CDR2 SVGIG (reference sequence). Trimming removed 0 bases from V and 10 bases from J, with 9 bases in between. CDR3 length: 11 residues. CDR3 sequence: CAWSVQETYTF. The CDR3 bases are TGTGCCTGGAGTGTACAGGAGACCTACACCTTC. The full variable domain, with the rest looked up from reference TRBV30 and TRBJ1-2, is SQTIHQWPATLVQPVGSPLSLECTVEGTSNPNLYWYRQAAGRGLQLLFYSVGIGQISSEVPQNLSASRPQDRQFILSSKKLLLSDSGFYLCAWSVQETYTFGSGTRLTVV.

This clone was found once. The V gene is TRBV12-3 or TRBV12-4, the J gene TRBJ1-4; TRBD1 matches 8 bases. The CDR3 covers 13 residues. Germline trimming cut 5 bases from V and 8 bases from J; bases unmatched to any gene: 4. The CDR3 region has the DNA TGTGCCAGCAGTCAGACAGGGGCCGAAAAACTGTTTTTT. It is translated as CASSQTGAEKLFF.

The V gene is TRBV6-5, the J gene TRBJ2-7; a possible D gene is TRBD1 (8 bases). Trimming removed 7 bases at V and 6 bases at J, with 22 bases between. This CDR3 comprises 15 residues. Germline values: CDR1 MNHEY, CDR2 SVGAGI. CDR3 DNA: TGTGCCAGCATCTTGGGGGGGACAGGACCCAGCGAGCAGTACTTC. Residues: CASILGGTGPSEQYF.

This sequence joins TRBV5-8 and TRBJ1-4; 8 bases align to TRBD1. CDR1 is SGHTS, CDR2 YDEGEE, per germline. The CDR3 is made up of 15 amino acids. Trimming at V came to 4 bases and at J to 8 bases, leaving 10 bases not matched to a gene. CDR3 nucleotide sequence: TGTGCCAGCAGCGTTACGACAGGGGTTGGGGAAAAACTGTTTTTT. Translating it yields CASSVTTGVGEKLFF.

This sequence joins TRBV7-2 and TRBJ2-5; 9 bases agree with TRBD2. Per the germline V gene, CDR1 is SGHTA and CDR2 is FQGNSA. Unmatched junction bases numbered 11, after V lost 5 bases and J lost 1 base. The CDR3 totals 17 residues. The CDR3 is CASSLPSGITIQETQYF. The CDR3 DNA follows: TGTGCCAGCAGCCTGCCTAGCGGGATTACCATCCAAGAGACCCAGTACTTC.

This chain links TRBV5-1 with TRBJ2-7; 10 bases are a match to TRBD2. Germline CDR1 is SGHRS and CDR2 is YFSETQ. V shed 3 bases and J 2 bases; nucleotides not matched to a gene: 17. The CDR3 consists of 19 residues. CDR3 sequence: CASSSGVLAGQYFTYEQYF. CDR3 DNA sequence: TGCGCCAGCAGCTCCGGGGTACTAGCGGGACAGTACTTCACCTACGAGCAGTACTTC.

V gene TRBV10-3 combines with J gene TRBJ1-1; 8 positions match TRBD1. The J segment lost 2 bases and the V segment lost 6 bases, leaving 2 bases of the junction unmatched. This CDR3 has 13 amino acids. CDR1 and CDR2 from the germline V gene are ENHRY and SYGVKD. The CDR3 DNA sequence: TGTGCCATCAGCGACAGGGGCAACACTGAAGCTTTCTTT. This gives the protein CAISDRGNTEAFF.

This clone came up once. The sample carries other DNA sequences with the same CDR3. The V call is TRBV7-9, the J call TRBJ1-3; D unresolved. The CDR3 runs 14 residues. The V end lost 3 bases, the J end lost 0 bases, and 6 bases lay between the germline ends. Germline CDR1 and CDR2: SEHNR and FQNEAQ (reference sequence). The DNA for the CDR3 is TGTGCCAGCAGCTTTGGGAGCTCTGGAAACACCATATATTTT. Translation gives CASSFGSSGNTIYF. Together with reference TRBV7-9 and TRBJ1-3, the CDR3 gives the full variable domain: DTGVSQNPRHKITKRGQNVTFRCDPISEHNRLYWYRQTLGQGPEFLTYFQNEAQLEKSRLLSDRFSAERPKGSFSTLEIQRTEQGDSAMYLCASSFGSSGNTIYFGEGSWLTVV.

This sequence joins TRBV4-1 and TRBJ2-3; 8 bases agree with TRBD2. The CDR3 is made up of 18 amino acids. Germline trimming cut 5 bases from V and 6 bases from J; bases unmatched to any gene: 19. Germline assignment: CDR1 MGHRA and CDR2 YSYEKL. DNA of the CDR3: TGCGCCAGCAGCTCAGATCTACTAGCGGAACCCCGAGGGGATACGCAGTATTTT. Its translation is CASSSDLLAEPRGDTQYF.

This chain links TRBV11-2 with TRBJ1-2; D call uncertain. CDR1 and CDR2 from the germline V gene are SGHAT and FQNNGV. The CDR3 length is 12 residues. V was clipped by 5 bases and J by 8 bases, with 12 bases between them. This CDR3 is CASSLSGGGYTF. In DNA form, the CDR3 reads TGTGCCAGCAGCCTCTCGGGCGGGGGCTACACCTTC.

This clone appeared once. The genes are TRBV6-6 and TRBJ1-5; D ambiguous. The CDR3 totals 16 residues. In germline, CDR1 is MNHNY, CDR2 SVGAGI (reference sequence). V was trimmed by 2 bases and J by 0 bases, leaving 11 bases between them. The CDR3 sequence is CASSYELGISNQPQHF. CDR3 DNA: TGTGCCAGCAGTTACGAATTGGGCATTAGCAATCAGCCCCAGCATTTT.

The V and J genes are TRBV24-1 and TRBJ2-5, with TRBD1 matching over 7 bases. CDR1 and CDR2 from the germline V gene are KGHDR and SFDVKD. J was trimmed by 4 bases and V by 3 bases; bases with no gene match: 4. The CDR3 length is 14 residues. The CDR3 loop is CATSDATGVETQYF. In nucleotides, the CDR3 is TGTGCCACCAGTGATGCCACAGGGGTAGAGACCCAGTACTTC.

This chain's CDR3 is CASSSQARTEAFF. In DNA form, the CDR3 reads TGTGCCAGCAGCTCCCAAGCTAGAACTGAAGCTTTCTTT. The chain couples TRBV7-2 to TRBJ1-1; no reliable D call. CDR1 is SGHTA and CDR2 is FQGNSA in the germline V gene. Trimming pared 4 bases from V and 5 bases from J, leaving 11 bases between. The CDR3 is 13 amino acids.

This rearrangement joins TRBV18 to TRBJ1-5; 10 nucleotides agree with TRBD1. Germline values: CDR1 KGHSH, CDR2 LQKENI. The CDR3 contains 15 residues. V lost 4 bases to trimming and J lost 1 base; unmatched junction nucleotides: 1. CDR3 bases: TGTGCCAGCTCACGGACAGGGGGGAGCAATCAGCCCCAGCATTTT. It is translated as CASSRTGGSNQPQHF.

The rearrangement uses TRBV28 and TRBJ1-5, with D uncertain. Trimming stripped 6 bases from V and 9 bases from J, with 9 bases between. CDR3 size: 11 residues. The germline V gene encodes CDR1 MDHEN and CDR2 SYDVKM. DNA of the CDR3: TGTGCCAGCAGGTTCCTCGGGCCCCAGCATTTT. Its translation: CASRFLGPQHF.

This clone was seen a handful of times. The chain recombines TRBV18 with TRBJ2-2; tentative D call: TRBD1 (5 bases). Between the trimmed V and J ends, which lost 3 bases and 0 bases, there was a span of 8 bases. The germline V gene encodes CDR1 KGHSH and CDR2 LQKENI. The CDR3 has 15 amino acids. The CDR3 spells CASSPRASNTGELFF. The CDR3 DNA sequence: TGTGCCAGCTCACCCAGGGCCTCGAACACCGGGGAGCTGTTTTTT.

This chain connects TRBV5-3 to TRBJ1-1; 7 bases agree with TRBD1. TRBV5-3 is classed as an ORF, of uncertain function. The ends lost 3 bases at V and 1 base at J; junction bases unmatched: 15. The CDR3 covers 18 residues. In DNA form, the CDR3 reads TGTGCCAGAAGCTGGGCCAGGGGGTGGTCCGATCGGAACACTGAAGCTTTCTTT. Encoded protein: CARSWARGWSDRNTEAFF.

CDR3 protein: CASSLGQDHSGANVLTF. The DNA for the CDR3 is TGTGCCAGCAGTTTAGGACAGGACCACTCTGGGGCCAACGTCCTGACTTTC. The chain carries TRBV27 and TRBJ2-6; 7 positions match TRBD1. V lost 2 bases and J lost 0; bases outside the gene matches: 4. The CDR3 runs to 17 residues. Per germline, CDR1 MNHEY and CDR2 SMNVEV (reference sequence).

The chain has TRBV3-1 (or the pseudogene TRBV3-2) and TRBJ2-2, with D possibly being TRBD2 (5 bases). CDR1 and CDR2 from the germline V gene are LGHDT and YNNKEL (reference sequence). V lost 1 base, J lost 6 bases, and 15 bases lay in between. The CDR3 is made up of 16 amino acids. The CDR3 nucleotides read TGTGCCAGCAGCCAAGGACCGGGAAGAGTTTCCGGGGAGCTGTTTTTT. This translates into CASSQGPGRVSGELFF.

The V call is TRBV6-4, the J call TRBJ1-1; TRBD1 might be the D (6 bases). CDR1 MRHNA and CDR2 SNTAGT come from the germline V gene. The V and J ends lost 7 bases and 3 bases respectively, with 18 bases between them. The CDR3 is made up of 15 amino acids. The CDR3 here is CASNPNRDPDTEAFF. Here the CDR3 DNA reads TGTGCCAGCAATCCTAACAGGGACCCTGACACTGAAGCTTTCTTT.

This chain uses TRBV11-3 with TRBJ2-7; perhaps TRBD2 as D (5 bases). The CDR3 extends over 16 amino acids. Trimming removed 3 bases from V and 3 bases from J, with 18 bases in between. Per the germline V gene, CDR1 is SGHNT and CDR2 is YENEEA. The CDR3: CASSFPSGGSGYEQYF. CDR3 nucleotide sequence: TGTGCCAGCAGCTTCCCATCAGGAGGATCGGGCTACGAGCAGTACTTC.

Only a few counts were recorded for this clone. The V gene is TRBV3-1 (or the pseudogene TRBV3-2), the J gene TRBJ2-7, with 8 positions matching TRBD2. This CDR3 has 17 amino acids. The trim removed 0 bases at V and 2 bases at J, leaving 9 bases unmatched. Per the germline V gene, CDR1 is LGHDT and CDR2 is YNNKEL (reference sequence). Here the CDR3 reads CASSQDVLAAGAYEQYF. DNA of the CDR3: TGTGCCAGCAGCCAAGATGTCCTGGCAGCGGGAGCCTACGAGCAGTACTTC.

The rearrangement joins TRBV9 to TRBJ2-5; no clear D. CDR1 and CDR2 from the germline V gene are SGDLS and YYNGEE. This CDR3 is 15 amino acids long. V was clipped by 1 base and J by 3 bases, with 13 bases between them. CDR3 protein: CASSVTSRSKETQYF. The CDR3 bases are TGTGCCAGCAGCGTAACGAGCCGAAGTAAAGAGACCCAGTACTTC.

This clone was seen more than once but under ten times. The chain's CDR3 is CASSQQGNGYTF. CDR3 sequence (DNA): TGTGCCAGCAGCCAACAGGGGAATGGCTACACCTTC. The chain has TRBV3-1 (or the pseudogene TRBV3-2) and TRBJ1-2, with a possible D match to TRBD1 (6 bases). Trimming shortened V by 2 bases and J by 6 bases, and 7 bases separated the two germline ends. The CDR3 consists of 12 residues. The germline V gene encodes CDR1 LGHDT and CDR2 YNNKEL (reference sequence).

This chain connects TRBV3-1 (or the pseudogene TRBV3-2) to TRBJ2-1; 9 nucleotides align to TRBD2. There are 20 residues in the CDR3. J gave up 0 bases and V 4 bases, and 16 bases lay outside the gene matches. Germline V gene data show CDR1 as LGHDT and CDR2 as YNNKEL (reference sequence). The CDR3 reads CASSLLLEAGGFSSYNEQFF. The CDR3 DNA sequence: TGTGCCAGCAGCCTCCTACTCGAAGCGGGAGGTTTCAGCTCCTACAATGAGCAGTTCTTC.

This clone was seen just once. This chain uses TRBV6-4 with TRBJ1-3; TRBD1 matches at 7 bases. This CDR3 contains 18 residues. Germline loops: CDR1 MRHNA, CDR2 SNTAGT. The J segment lost 2 bases and the V segment lost 8 bases, leaving 18 bases of the junction unmatched. The CDR3 DNA follows: TGTGCCAGCGGCACCGGGACAGCTATGAGCCAAGCTGGAAACACCATATATTTT. It codes for CASGTGTAMSQAGNTIYF.

This clone was counted a few times. The chain has TRBV6-4 and TRBJ2-1; TRBD2 matches at 8 bases. Per germline, CDR1 MRHNA and CDR2 SNTAGT. The CDR3 spans 15 residues. The junction had 3 bases not matched to a gene; V was cut back by 4 bases and J by 1 base. This chain's CDR3 is CASSVSGISYNEQFF. CDR3 nucleotide sequence: TGTGCCAGCAGTGTTAGCGGGATATCCTACAATGAGCAGTTCTTC.

The chain joins TRBV5-1 to TRBJ2-1; TRBD2 matches at 11 bases. This CDR3 region has 14 residues. J lost 6 bases, V lost 3 bases, and 2 bases had no gene match. Germline assignment: CDR1 SGHRS and CDR2 YFSETQ. The CDR3: CASSWGTSGNEQFF. As DNA, the CDR3 is TGCGCCAGCAGCTGGGGGACTAGCGGCAATGAGCAGTTCTTC.

V and J are TRBV19 and TRBJ2-3; 11 bases match TRBD2. The junction had 2 bases not matched to a gene; V was cut back by 6 bases and J by 0 bases. This CDR3 contains 15 residues. Germline lookup yields CDR1 LNHDA and CDR2 SQIVND (reference sequence). The CDR3 here is CASRGLAVSTDTQYF. The CDR3 bases are TGTGCCAGTAGGGGACTAGCGGTTAGCACAGATACGCAGTATTTT.

The chain recombines TRBV29-1 with TRBJ2-3; TRBD1 might be the D (6 bases). This CDR3 is built from 13 residues. Trimming removed 8 bases at V and 5 bases at J, with 17 bases between. Germline loops: CDR1 SQVTM, CDR2 ANQGSEA. DNA for the CDR3: TGCAGCATTCTAGGGGGTTCGAGAGATACGCAGTATTTT. Translating gives CSILGGSRDTQYF.

The V and J genes are TRBV5-6 and TRBJ2-5; the match to TRBD1 covers 7 bases. CDR3 size: 13 residues. Trimming cost V 1 base and J 5 bases; bases outside gene matches: 2. Germline V gene sequence: CDR1 SGHDT, CDR2 YYEEEE. The CDR3 DNA reads as TGTGCCAGCAGCTTGACAGGGGCGGAGACCCAGTACTTC. Translation gives CASSLTGAETQYF.